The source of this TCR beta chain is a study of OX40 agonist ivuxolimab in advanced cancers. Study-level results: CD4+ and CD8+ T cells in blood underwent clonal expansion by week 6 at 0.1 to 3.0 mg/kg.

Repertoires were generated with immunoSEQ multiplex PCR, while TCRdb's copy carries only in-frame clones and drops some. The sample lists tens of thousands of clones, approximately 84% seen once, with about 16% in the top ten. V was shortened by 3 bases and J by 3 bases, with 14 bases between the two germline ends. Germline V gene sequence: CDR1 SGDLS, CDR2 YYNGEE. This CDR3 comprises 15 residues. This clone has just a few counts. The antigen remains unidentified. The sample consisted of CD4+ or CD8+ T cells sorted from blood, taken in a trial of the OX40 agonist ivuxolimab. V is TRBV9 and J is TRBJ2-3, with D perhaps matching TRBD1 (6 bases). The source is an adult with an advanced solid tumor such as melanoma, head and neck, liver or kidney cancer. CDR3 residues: CASSEFQGRTDTQYF. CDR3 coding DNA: TGTGCCAGCAGCGAGTTCCAGGGGCGGACAGATACGCAGTATTTT.